Listed below are T cell receptor beta chains from one sample, sequenced in a study of blood T cell repertoires in COVID-19. Sequencing used immunoSEQ multiplex PCR; TCRdb keeps in-frame clones, though not all of them. This table holds nearly 350,000 clones, 88% found once. Specimen: peripheral blood. Source of these receptors: a woman aged 70-85 years with COVID-19, enrolled during active disease. CDR3s include the opening cysteine and the closing phenylalanine or tryptophan. Fields, in order: D gene, J gene, V gene, clone size, CDR3 protein, CDR3 DNA. A D gene is named only where the DNA matches it firmly. A clone size is listed for some rows: how often the clone was seen (once, few, many), or a class if it is expanded.

TRBD2 TRBJ2-7 TRBV7-2 - CASSFAGGPSSYEQYF TGTGCCAGCAGCTTTGCGGGGGGCCCAAGCTCCTACGAGCAGTACTTC
- TRBJ1-2 TRBV12-3/TRBV12-4 - CASSLAGRGGYTF TGTGCCAGCAGTTTAGCAGGGAGGGGTGGCTACACCTTC
TRBD2 TRBJ2-2 TRBV28 - CASQRGGLTGELFF TGTGCCAGCCAGCGGGGGGGGTTGACCGGGGAGCTGTTTTTT
- TRBJ1-2 TRBV5-1 - CASSLSALANYGYTF TGCGCCAGCAGTTTGAGTGCCTTAGCTAACTATGGCTACACCTTC
- TRBJ1-1 TRBV7-2 - CASITGTEAFF TGTGCCAGCATCACAGGGACTGAAGCTTTCTTT
- TRBJ2-2 TRBV30 - CAWSPGGTGELFF TGTGCCTGGAGTCCAGGTGGCACCGGGGAGCTGTTTTTT
TRBD1 TRBJ1-1 TRBV12-3/TRBV12-4 - CASSPRDSEAFF TGTGCCAGCAGTCCGCGGGACAGTGAAGCTTTCTTT
- TRBJ1-1 TRBV9 - CASSVDRLNTEAFF TGTGCCAGCAGCGTCGACAGACTGAACACTGAAGCTTTCTTT
- TRBJ2-7 TRBV5-1 - CASSRREEAYEQYF TGCGCCAGTAGCCGGCGCGAGGAAGCCTACGAGCAGTACTTC
- TRBJ2-3 TRBV13 - CASSLAGSTDTQYF TGTGCCAGCAGCTTAGCGGGGAGCACAGATACGCAGTATTTT
- TRBJ1-5 TRBV27 - CASSLSGPWGQPQHF TGTGCCAGCAGTTTATCGGGGCCTTGGGGTCAGCCCCAGCATTTT
- TRBJ1-1 TRBV12-3/TRBV12-4 - CASSRTRNTEAFF TGTGCCAGCAGTCGTACTAGGAACACTGAAGCTTTCTTT
TRBD1 TRBJ1-1 TRBV5-6 - CASSGQGNTEAFF TGTGCCAGCTCCGGACAGGGGAACACTGAAGCTTTCTTT
- TRBJ1-2 TRBV30 - CAWNGGVYGYTF TGTGCCTGGAATGGGGGGGTGTATGGCTACACCTTC
TRBD1 TRBJ2-7 TRBV5-6 once CASSPTDRALGEQYF TGTGCCAGCAGCCCTACAGACAGGGCCCTTGGCGAGCAGTACTTC
- TRBJ1-2 TRBV5-4 - CASSLPGLRGYTF TGTGCCAGCAGCCTACCGGGACTACGGGGCTACACCTTC
- TRBJ1-4 TRBV18 - CASSPREGANEKLFF TGTGCCAGCTCACCAAGGGAAGGGGCTAATGAAAAACTGTTTTTT
- TRBJ1-2 TRBV28 - CASSLALAGEGGYTF TGTGCCAGCAGCCTGGCCCTGGCAGGGGAGGGTGGCTACACCTTC
- TRBJ1-5 TRBV18 few CASSPLYRNQPQHF TGTGCCAGCTCCCCCCTGTACAGAAATCAGCCCCAGCATTTT
- TRBJ1-2 TRBV6-2/TRBV6-3 once CASSDRGLYGYTF TGTGCCAGCAGTGACCGGGGACTCTATGGCTACACCTTC
TRBD1 TRBJ1-2 TRBV9 - CASGKGQGDYGYTF TGTGCCAGCGGAAAGGGACAGGGGGACTATGGCTACACCTTC
TRBD1 TRBJ2-3 TRBV5-6 - CASSLQGAVTDTQYF TGTGCCAGCAGCTTGCAGGGGGCGGTCACAGATACGCAGTATTTT
- TRBJ2-1 TRBV13 - CASSRGKEIDEQFF TGTGCCAGCAGCCGAGGTAAGGAGATTGATGAGCAGTTCTTC
TRBD2 TRBJ2-5 TRBV5-1 - CASSLEAGAPPETQYF TGCGCTAGCAGCTTGGAAGCGGGGGCCCCTCCGGAGACCCAGTACTTC
TRBD2 TRBJ2-1 TRBV2 - CASSDLAGGYNEQFF TGTGCCAGCAGTGATCTAGCGGGGGGATACAATGAGCAGTTCTTC